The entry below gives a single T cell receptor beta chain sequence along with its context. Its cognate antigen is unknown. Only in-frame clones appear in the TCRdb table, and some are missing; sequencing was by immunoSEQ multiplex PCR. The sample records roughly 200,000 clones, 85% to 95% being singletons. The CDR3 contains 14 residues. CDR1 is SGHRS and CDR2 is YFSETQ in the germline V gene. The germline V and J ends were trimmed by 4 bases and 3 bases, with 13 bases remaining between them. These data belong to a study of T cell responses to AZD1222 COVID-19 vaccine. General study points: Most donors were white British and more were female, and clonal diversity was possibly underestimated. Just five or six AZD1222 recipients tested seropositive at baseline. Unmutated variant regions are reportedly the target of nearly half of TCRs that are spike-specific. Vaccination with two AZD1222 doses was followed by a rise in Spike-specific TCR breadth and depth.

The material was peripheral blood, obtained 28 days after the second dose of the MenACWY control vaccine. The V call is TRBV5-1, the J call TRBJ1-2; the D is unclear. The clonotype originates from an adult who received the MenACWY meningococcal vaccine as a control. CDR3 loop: CASSPVTKYYGYTF. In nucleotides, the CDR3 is TGCGCCAGCAGCCCCGTGACCAAGTACTATGGCTACACCTTC.